The 8 T cell receptor beta chains reported below all come from one sample, sequenced in a study of blood T cell repertoires in COVID-19. TCRdb's copy holds only in-frame clones and misses some; the assay was immunoSEQ multiplex PCR. Of some 50,000 clones listed, just over 85% are singletons. The sequencing sample was made of peripheral blood. Source of these receptors: a human donor in a cohort sampled during active COVID-19.

The rearrangement links TRBV28 to TRBJ2-7; 10 bases are a match to TRBD1. The V gene's germline CDR1 is MDHEN and CDR2 SYDVKM. After removal of 4 bases from V and 5 bases from J, the junction contained 2 bases not matched to a gene. The CDR3 totals 13 residues. The CDR3 bases are TGTGCCAGCAGTTGGGGACAGGGGAACGAGCAGTACTTC. Its translation: CASSWGQGNEQYF.

The chain uses TRBV3-1 (or the pseudogene TRBV3-2) and TRBJ1-3, with unresolved D. V was clipped by 4 bases and J by 4 bases, with 17 bases between them. CDR3 size: 16 residues. From germline, CDR1 is LGHDT and CDR2 YNNKEL (reference sequence). The CDR3 spells CASSPRGGSWGNTIYF. DNA for the CDR3: TGTGCCAGCAGCCCCCGCGGCGGGAGTTGGGGAAACACCATATATTTT.

The V call is TRBV5-1, the J call TRBJ2-3, with 10 bases aligning to TRBD2. The CDR3 runs 16 residues. Germline V CDR1 and CDR2: SGHRS, YFSETQ. Trimming took 0 bases from V and 1 from J; bases not matched to a gene: 2. CDR3 residues: CASSLASGSGTDTQYF. The DNA for the CDR3 is TGCGCCAGCAGCTTGGCTAGCGGGAGTGGCACAGATACGCAGTATTTT.

The gene calls are TRBV10-2 and TRBJ1-6, with TRBD1 matching over 7 bases. V lost 4 bases and J lost 4; bases outside the gene matches: 4. Germline CDR1 reads WSHSY; CDR2 reads SAAADI. The CDR3 spans 15 residues. CDR3 nucleotide sequence: TGCGCCAGCAGTGTTGGGGACAGATATAATTCACCCCTCCACTTT. Protein sequence: CASSVGDRYNSPLHF.

The chain couples TRBV19 to TRBJ1-2, with D possibly TRBD1 on 5 matching bases. The CDR3 loop spans 14 amino acids. V was trimmed by 3 bases and J by 3 bases, leaving 11 bases between them. The germline CDR1 and CDR2 sequences are LNHDA and SQIVND (reference sequence). The chain's CDR3 is CASSIWGVDYGYTF. In DNA form, the CDR3 reads TGTGCCAGTAGTATTTGGGGCGTGGACTATGGCTACACCTTC.

This sequence joins TRBV10-3 and TRBJ2-1, with D perhaps TRBD1 (7 bases). Germline V gene lookup returns CDR1 ENHRY and CDR2 SYGVKD. Deletions cut 3 bases from V and 6 bases from J, with 12 bases between. There are 14 residues in the CDR3. The CDR3 is CAISEGRGVNEQFF. DNA of the CDR3: TGTGCCATCAGTGAAGGCAGGGGGGTCAATGAGCAGTTCTTC.

The chain is built from TRBV3-1 (or the pseudogene TRBV3-2) and TRBJ2-7, with 10 bases fitting TRBD2. The J segment lost 3 bases and the V segment lost 0 bases, leaving 5 bases of the junction unmatched. This CDR3 has 16 amino acids. Looked up from germline, CDR1 is LGHDT and CDR2 is YNNKEL (reference sequence). This CDR3 reads CASSQDIASGSYEQYF. The CDR3 coding sequence is TGTGCCAGCAGCCAAGATATCGCTAGCGGGAGCTACGAGCAGTACTTC.

The rearrangement joins TRBV19 to TRBJ1-2, with 9 nucleotides matching TRBD1. Germline CDR1 reads LNHDA; CDR2 reads SQIVND (reference sequence). The trim removed 7 bases at V and 5 bases at J, leaving 8 bases unmatched. The CDR3 contains 14 residues. As DNA, the CDR3 is TGTGCCAGTACTGGACAGGGGCATGGGTATGGCTACACCTTC. The encoded protein is CASTGQGHGYGYTF. Together with reference TRBV19 and TRBJ1-2, the CDR3 gives the full variable domain: DGGITQSPKYLFRKEGQNVTLSCEQNLNHDAMYWYRQDPGQGLRLIYYSQIVNDFQKGDIAEGYSVSREKKESFPLTVTSAQKNPTAFYLCASTGQGHGYGYTFGSGTRLTVV.